The clone carrying this T cell receptor (beta chain) has at least ten counts. The target antigen is unknown. The data originate from a study of T cell repertoires in cytomegalovirus infection. Whole-study context: From public TCR beta signatures came an indication of both CMV infection and matching HLA type. Findings and caveats of the study: It was HLA-C-restricted CMV-specific TCR beta clonotypes that dominated the response ex vivo. Adding up the frequency of public TCR beta families identified people who carried CMV plus the relevant HLA.

This CDR3 has 14 residues. Germline V gives CDR1 LGHDT, CDR2 YNNKEL (reference sequence). The V gene lost 5 bases and the J gene lost 7 bases, with 14 bases spanning the gap. TCRdb independently ran MiXCR on the reads; one entry per CDR3 protein. The table has over 200,000 distinct CDR3 sequences, roughly 15% seen once; the top ten hold 7% to 9.5%. This chain joins TRBV3-1 and TRBJ2-2; D is possibly TRBD2 (7 bases). Sequenced material: PBMCs. The receptor's source is a human donor in good health (CMV status not recorded). Some clones in this sample may be carry-over from other donors' samples. The CDR3 sequence is CASSSAGAVGELFF. For the CDR3, the DNA is TGTGCCAGCAGCTCGGCGGGGGCGGTCGGGGAGCTGTTTTTT.